This is a list of T cell receptor beta chains from one sample in a study of blood T cell repertoires in COVID-19. Measured with immunoSEQ multiplex PCR; TCRdb has only the in-frame clones, and not every one. In the table there are under 300,000 clones, 75% to 90% of which are singletons. Sequencing used PBMCs or T cells enriched from blood (not recorded which). The source is a woman in her forties who had recovered from COVID-19. Each CDR3 is given with its conserved first and last residue. The D gene is left open where the match is weak. Not every row has a clone size; where given, it reads once, few, many or a size class.

d_call	clone_size	v_call	j_call	cdr3_nt	cdr3_aa
TRBD2	.	TRBV3-1/TRBV3-2	TRBJ2-7	TGTGCCAGCAGCCAAGTAGCTTGGCCTAGCGGTAACGAGCAGTACTTC	CASSQVAWPSGNEQYF
.	.	TRBV5-1	TRBJ1-1	TGCGCCAGCAGCTTGGGTGGGGGCGACACTGAAGCTTTCTTT	CASSLGGGDTEAFF
TRBD2	.	TRBV5-1	TRBJ2-1	TGCGCCAGCAGTCCCCCAGGACTAGCCGTAATCAATGAGCAGTTCTTC	CASSPPGLAVINEQFF
.	.	TRBV6-5	TRBJ1-1	TGTGCCAGCAGTCCCGGGACTAACACTGAAGCTTTCTTT	CASSPGTNTEAFF
TRBD2	.	TRBV14	TRBJ2-1	TGTGCCAGCAGTCACCAGGGACTAGCCTTGAATGAGCAGTTCTTC	CASSHQGLALNEQFF
.	.	TRBV29-1	TRBJ1-3	TGCAGCGTTGTCTTAGAGGCAGACGGTTTGAGCACCATATATTTT	CSVVLEADGLSTIYF
TRBD1	.	TRBV14	TRBJ1-4	TGTGCCAGCAGCCAGAGGACAGGGGATTTATTAAATGAAAAACTGTTTTTT	CASSQRTGDLLNEKLFF
TRBD1	.	TRBV15	TRBJ1-4	TGTGCCACCAGCAGAGACCGACAGGGATTTCTTTTT	CATSRDRQGFLF
TRBD1	.	TRBV9	TRBJ1-1	TGTGCCAGCAGCGTGGGGGACAGGATGAACACTGAAGCTTTCTTT	CASSVGDRMNTEAFF
TRBD1	.	TRBV19	TRBJ1-2	TGTGCCAGTAGTGTTGACAGGGGCGTCTATGGCTACACCTTC	CASSVDRGVYGYTF
TRBD2	once	TRBV30	TRBJ2-3	TGTGCCTGGGGGAGGGCGGTCCGGGCCACTACGCAGTATTTT	CAWGRAVRATTQYF
TRBD1	.	TRBV30	TRBJ1-1	TGTGCCTGGAGCCCAACTTGGGGGACAGGGAGTACTGAAGCTTTCTTT	CAWSPTWGTGSTEAFF
.	.	TRBV18	TRBJ2-1	TGTGCCAGCTCACCAAGCGTTGCAGGGGCTAGGCCCAATGAGCAGTTCTTC	CASSPSVAGARPNEQFF
TRBD2	.	TRBV2	TRBJ2-2	TGTGCCAGCAGGAGAACTAGCGGGGGCCACACCGGGGAGCTGTTTTTT	CASRRTSGGHTGELFF
TRBD1	.	TRBV5-1	TRBJ2-3	TGCGCCAGCAGCTTGGGGACAGGGGTAGGGATCCCAGATACGCAGTATTTT	CASSLGTGVGIPDTQYF
.	once	TRBV7-9	TRBJ1-5	TGTGCCAGCAGCCGAGACAATCAGCCCCAGCATTTT	CASSRDNQPQHF
TRBD1	.	TRBV29-1	TRBJ1-1	TGCAGCGCCGGACAGGGGGGGAACACTGAAGCTTTCTTT	CSAGQGGNTEAFF
TRBD1	.	TRBV28	TRBJ1-1	TGTGCCAGCAGCTCGTCGACAGGGGGAGCTTTCTTT	CASSSSTGGAFF
TRBD2	.	TRBV5-4	TRBJ2-5	TGTGCCAGCAGCCTAGCGGGGGGAAGAGAGACCCAGTACTTC	CASSLAGGRETQYF
TRBD1	.	TRBV19	TRBJ2-2	TGTGCCAGTAGGGGACAGGGGGCGACCGGGGAGCTGTTTTTT	CASRGQGATGELFF
.	.	TRBV3-1/TRBV3-2	TRBJ2-5	TGTGCCAGCAGCCAAATTTGGAGAGAGACCCAGTACTTC	CASSQIWRETQYF
TRBD2	.	TRBV30	TRBJ2-2	TGTGCCTGGATCGGACTAGGAAGCACCGGGGAGCTGTTTTTT	CAWIGLGSTGELFF
TRBD2	.	TRBV7-8	TRBJ2-4	TGTGCCAGCAGCTCACTAGCGGGAGTAGGGCCAGCCAAAAACATTCAGTACTTC	CASSSLAGVGPAKNIQYF
.	.	TRBV4-1	TRBJ1-6	TGCGCCAGCAGCCTGCGGGGGGTATCACCCCTCCACTTT	CASSLRGVSPLHF
TRBD1	.	TRBV5-1	TRBJ1-6	TGCGCCAGTCGGACAGGAAAGAATTCACCCCTCCACTTT	CASRTGKNSPLHF
.	.	TRBV18	TRBJ1-5	TGTGCCAGCTCACCAAAGATGGCAGATAATAGCAATCAGCCCCAGCATTTT	CASSPKMADNSNQPQHF
TRBD2	.	TRBV7-6	TRBJ2-2	TGTGCCAGCAGCCCTAGCGGGAGAAGAGAGCTGTTTTTT	CASSPSGRRELFF
.	once	TRBV5-1	TRBJ2-2	TGCGCCAGCACCCAGACACCGAACACCGGGGAGCTGTTTTTT	CASTQTPNTGELFF
TRBD1	.	TRBV6-2/TRBV6-3	TRBJ2-1	TGTGCCAGCAGTGATTCCGGACAGGGAAGACGGGATGAGCAGTTCTTC	CASSDSGQGRRDEQFF
.	.	TRBV10-3	TRBJ2-5	TGTGCCATCCGTGAGGGCAGGGCCGATGGAGAGACCCAGTACTTC	CAIREGRADGETQYF
.	.	TRBV11-2	TRBJ1-2	TGTGCCAGCAGCTTAGAGACAGTTGGACCTTATGGCTACACCTTC	CASSLETVGPYGYTF
TRBD1	.	TRBV19	TRBJ1-2	TGTGCCAGCGCCCGACAGGGAGTAAACTATGGCTACACCTTC	CASARQGVNYGYTF
.	.	TRBV19	TRBJ2-2	TGTGCCAGTAGAGCCGAGTCCCGGGGGACCGGGGAGCTGTTTTTT	CASRAESRGTGELFF
.	.	TRBV23-1	TRBJ1-5	TGCGCCAGCAGTCAATTGTCTGGCAGGGGCCAGAATCAGCCCCAGCATTTT	CASSQLSGRGQNQPQHF
.	few	TRBV20-1	TRBJ2-5	TGCAGTGCTAGTACCGGGGGGCGAGGCGAGACCCAGTACTTC	CSASTGGRGETQYF
TRBD1	.	TRBV5-1	TRBJ2-3	TGCGCCAGCAGGCCGGGACAGGGGAGCACAGATACGCAGTATTTT	CASRPGQGSTDTQYF
TRBD2	.	TRBV7-2	TRBJ2-5	TGTGCCAGCAACAGGGGACTAGCGGGGGAGACCCAGTACTTC	CASNRGLAGETQYF
.	.	TRBV18	TRBJ2-1	TGTGCCAGCTCACCACCGGCAGCGGTACTCTCCTACAATGAGCAGTTCTTC	CASSPPAAVLSYNEQFF
.	.	TRBV7-9	TRBJ1-2	TGTGCCAGCAGCTTCACACACCAGTCGTATGGCTACACCTTC	CASSFTHQSYGYTF
.	.	TRBV10-3	TRBJ1-5	TGTGCCATCAGTCCCTCAGAATTCCAGCCCCAGCATTTT	CAISPSEFQPQHF
.	.	TRBV12-3/TRBV12-4	TRBJ2-5	TGTGCCAGCAGTTTCTATAAAGAGACCCAGTACTTC	CASSFYKETQYF
.	.	TRBV7-9	TRBJ1-2	TGTGCCAGCAGCTTCGAGGTCCTCTATGGCTACACCTTC	CASSFEVLYGYTF
.	.	TRBV5-6	TRBJ2-3	TGTGCCAGCAGCTTGGACGGGGTGCGAGATACGCAGTATTTT	CASSLDGVRDTQYF
.	.	TRBV18	TRBJ1-2	TGTGCCAGCTCACCGCCAAAGACGGGGGGCGAAGGCTACACCTTC	CASSPPKTGGEGYTF
.	.	TRBV4-1	TRBJ2-7	TGCGCCAGCAGCCCGGCGGGTACCCTTAAACTCTACGAGCAGTACTTC	CASSPAGTLKLYEQYF
TRBD2	.	TRBV7-3	TRBJ2-1	TGTGCCAGCAGCTCGGGACTAGCTAATGAGCAGTTCTTC	CASSSGLANEQFF
.	.	TRBV29-1	TRBJ1-1	TGCAGCGCTGGAGCACGGAACACTGAAGCTTTCTTT	CSAGARNTEAFF
.	.	TRBV19	TRBJ2-7	TGTGCCAGTAGTATGGTAGCAGGGACCTACGAGCAGTACTTC	CASSMVAGTYEQYF
.	.	TRBV5-1	TRBJ1-6	TGCGCCAGCAGCGCCGGACAGAACTATAATTCACCCCTCCACTTT	CASSAGQNYNSPLHF
.	.	TRBV14	TRBJ1-6	TGTGCCAGCAGCCCCTCGACAGTCTATAATTCACCCCTCCACTTT	CASSPSTVYNSPLHF
TRBD1	.	TRBV2	TRBJ1-4	TGTGCCAGCAGAGCGACAGGGGATAATGAAAAACTGTTTTTT	CASRATGDNEKLFF
.	.	TRBV29-1	TRBJ1-4	TGCGGGGTCGGCAGGGGAAATTCTGAAAAACTGTTTTTT	CGVGRGNSEKLFF
.	.	TRBV7-9	TRBJ2-5	TGTGCCAGCAGGGCTTCAGGGGTAGAGACCCAGTACTTC	CASRASGVETQYF
TRBD1	.	TRBV7-2	TRBJ2-7	TGTGCCAGCAGCTCGTGGAGACAGGGCTACGAGCAGTACTTC	CASSSWRQGYEQYF
TRBD1	.	TRBV27	TRBJ1-1	TGTGCCAGCAGTCCTACACAGGGGATGAACACTGAAGCTTTCTTT	CASSPTQGMNTEAFF
.	.	TRBV2	TRBJ2-7	TGTGCCAGCAGGGGGAGCGGAGACGAGCAGTACTTC	CASRGSGDEQYF
.	.	TRBV3-1/TRBV3-2	TRBJ2-7	TGTGCCAGCAGTCTCAGGGAATACGAGCAGTACTTC	CASSLREYEQYF
TRBD2	.	TRBV9	TRBJ2-3	TGTGCCAGCAGCCCAGGGCGGGAGAGGAGCACAGATACGCAGTATTTT	CASSPGRERSTDTQYF